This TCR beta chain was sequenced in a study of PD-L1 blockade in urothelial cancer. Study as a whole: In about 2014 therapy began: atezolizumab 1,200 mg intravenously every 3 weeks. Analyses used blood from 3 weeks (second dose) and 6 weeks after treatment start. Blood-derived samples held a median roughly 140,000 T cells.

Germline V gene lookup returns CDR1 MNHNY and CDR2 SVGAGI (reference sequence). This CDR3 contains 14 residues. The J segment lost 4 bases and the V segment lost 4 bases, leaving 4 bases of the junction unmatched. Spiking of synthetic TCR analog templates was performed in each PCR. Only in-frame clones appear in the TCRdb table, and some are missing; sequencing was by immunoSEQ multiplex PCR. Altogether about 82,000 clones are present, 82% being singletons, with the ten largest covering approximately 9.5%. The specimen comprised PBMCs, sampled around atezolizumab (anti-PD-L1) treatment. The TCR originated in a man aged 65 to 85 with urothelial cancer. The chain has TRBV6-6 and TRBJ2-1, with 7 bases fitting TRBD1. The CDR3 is CASSSGQVYNEQFF. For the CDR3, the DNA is TGTGCCAGCAGTTCCGGACAGGTGTACAATGAGCAGTTCTTC.